Listed here are 25 T cell receptor beta chains from one sample, sequenced in a study of vaccination and CD4 T cells after COVID-19. The Oncomine TCR Beta short-read assay was applied to DNA of cultured CD4+ T cells. One entry per CDR3 protein results from TCRdb running MiXCR on the PCR reads. This table has about 14,000 distinct CDR3 sequences, about half appearing once. The antigens of these receptors remain unknown. Treatment denoted: approximately nine-day PBMC culture with coronavirus spike peptide pools or control peptides (ViraFEST assay). Material: CD4+ T cells from blood, cultured in vitro. These receptors came from a human donor who had recovered from COVID-19.

V usage is TRBV29-1 and J usage is TRBJ2-3; TRBD1 matches at 8 bases. Germline-derived CDR1 and CDR2 are SQVTM and ANQGSEA. There are 13 residues in the CDR3. The V and J ends lost 8 bases and 2 bases, in that order; junction bases with no gene match: 6. The DNA for the CDR3 is TGCAGCCTAGGACAGGGAGACACAGATACGCAGTATTTT. Amino acids: CSLGQGDTDTQYF.

This clonotype has just a few counts. The V gene is TRBV7-6, the J gene TRBJ1-3; D is ambiguous. CDR3 size: 18 residues. Looked up from germline, CDR1 is SGHVS and CDR2 is FNYEAQ. V was pared by 4 bases and J by 0 bases, with 19 bases between. This chain's CDR3 is CASSSTSTGGVSGNTIYF. DNA of the CDR3: TGTGCCAGCAGCTCCACCAGTACCGGTGGGGTCTCTGGAAACACCATATATTTT.

The chain links TRBV11-2 to TRBJ2-3; D remains unclear. The CDR3 sequence is 14 residues long. V was clipped by 1 base and J by 4 bases, with 9 bases between them. In germline, CDR1 is SGHAT, CDR2 FQNNGV. CDR3: CASSLVSGADTQYF. The CDR3 DNA reads TGTGCCAGCAGCTTAGTAAGTGGTGCAGATACGCAGTATTTT.

This rearrangement joins TRBV4-1 to TRBJ1-2, with 9 positions matching TRBD1. The length of the CDR3 is 17 residues. CDR1 is MGHRA, CDR2 YSYEKL, per germline. V shed 2 bases and J 4 bases; nucleotides not matched to a gene: 11. The CDR3: CASSQKQGTGLTYGYTF. CDR3 in DNA: TGCGCCAGCAGCCAAAAGCAGGGGACAGGGCTGACCTATGGCTACACCTTC.

In this sample, this clonotype turned up a few times. The J gene is TRBJ2-7, the V gene TRBV6-5, with TRBD2 matching over 11 bases. With V trimmed by 2 bases and J by 4 bases, 1 base remained unmatched. CDR3 length: 14 amino acids. The germline V gene encodes CDR1 MNHEY and CDR2 SVGAGI. DNA for the CDR3: TGTGCCAGCAGTTACGGGACTAGCGGTTACGAGCAGTACTTC. The encoded protein is CASSYGTSGYEQYF.

There are a few counts of this clonotype. The CDR3 is CSARDSGPSRGETQYF. CDR3 DNA: TGCAGTGCTAGAGATTCGGGGCCAAGTCGAGGAGAGACCCAGTACTTC. The rearrangement joins TRBV20-1 to TRBJ2-5; D could derive from TRBD1 or TRBD2 (5 bases each). V lost 0 bases and J 4 bases, leaving 18 bases between the germline ends. CDR3 length equals 16 residues. CDR1 and CDR2 from the germline V gene are DFQATT and SNEGSKA (reference sequence).

This clonotype was counted between two and nine times. The genes are TRBV28 and TRBJ1-2; the D is unclear. Germline V gives CDR1 MDHEN, CDR2 SYDVKM. The V end was cut by 2 bases, the J end by 5 bases, with 21 bases between. CDR3 size: 17 residues. The CDR3 bases are TGTGCCAGCAGTTTAGAGGGTCCCAGAGTTGCTACTTATGGCTACACCTTC. This sequence encodes CASSLEGPRVATYGYTF.

This clonotype is categorized as large. The chain uses TRBV7-9 and TRBJ2-5; unclear D gene. Germline V CDR1 and CDR2: SEHNR, FQNEAQ (reference sequence). V shed 6 bases and J shed 1 base, with 12 bases lying between them. CDR3 length: 14 residues. In DNA form, the CDR3 reads TGTGCCAGCAGTTCAGAACGTTCCCAAGAGACCCAGTACTTC. This gives the protein CASSSERSQETQYF.

This clonotype was observed a few times. The CDR3 DNA sequence: TGTGCCAGCTTTGCAGGGCGGACAGATACGCAGTATTTT. Protein product: CASFAGRTDTQYF. The chain combines TRBV6-1 with TRBJ2-3, with D maybe TRBD1 (5 bases). The CDR3 totals 13 residues. Trimming took 8 bases from V and 3 from J, leaving 12 bases between them. From germline, CDR1 is MNHNS and CDR2 SASEGT.

The J gene is TRBJ2-4, the V gene TRBV2, with unresolved D. This CDR3 is 16 amino acids long. Trimming shortened V by 6 bases and J by 1 base, and 16 bases separated the two germline ends. In germline, CDR1 is SNHLY, CDR2 FYNNEI. The DNA for the CDR3 is TGTGCCAGCAGCCCTACTCCTTTACTTGCCAAAAACATTCAGTACTTC. This encodes CASSPTPLLAKNIQYF. Drawing the rest from reference TRBV2 and TRBJ2-4, the complete variable domain is EPEVTQTPSHQVTQMGQEVILRCVPISNHLYFYWYRQILGQKVEFLVSFYNNEISEKSEIFDDQFSVERPDGSNFTLKIRSTKLEDSAMYFCASSPTPLLAKNIQYFGAGTRLSVL.

J is TRBJ2-5 and V is TRBV7-2; TRBD2 matches 7 bases. V lost 5 bases, J lost 0 bases, and 6 bases stayed unmatched. The CDR3 spans 15 residues. Looked up from germline, CDR1 is SGHTA and CDR2 is FQGNSA. The CDR3 nucleotides are TGTGCCAGCAGCCCCGGGACTATCTACCAAGAGACCCAGTACTTC. Translation gives CASSPGTIYQETQYF. Based on the CDR3 plus reference TRBV7-2 and TRBJ2-5, the full variable domain is GAGVSQSPSNKVTEKGKDVELRCDPISGHTALYWYRQSLGQGLEFLIYFQGNSAPDKSGLPSDRFSAERTGGSVSTLTIQRTQQEDSAVYLCASSPGTIYQETQYFGPGTRLLVL.

This clonotype was seen only a few times. This chain joins TRBV20-1 and TRBJ1-1; the D gene is possibly TRBD1 (5 bases). Trimming stripped 5 bases from V and 4 bases from J, with 20 bases between. The CDR3 length is 15 residues. The V gene's germline CDR1 is DFQATT and CDR2 SNEGSKA (reference sequence). Here the CDR3 reads CSADTGSPGGTEAFF. The CDR3 region has the DNA TGCAGTGCTGATACAGGTTCTCCGGGGGGCACTGAAGCTTTCTTT.

This sequence joins TRBV20-1 and TRBJ2-7; weak D call: TRBD2 (8 bases). Per germline, CDR1 DFQATT and CDR2 SNEGSKA (reference sequence). This CDR3 spans 13 amino acids. V gave up 6 bases and J gave up 2 bases, with 14 bases separating them. The CDR3 sequence: CSAHRGLAYEQYF. In DNA form, the CDR3 reads TGCAGTGCCCACAGGGGACTAGCCTACGAGCAGTACTTC.

This clonotype has only one observation. V gene TRBV20-1 combines with J gene TRBJ2-1, with TRBD2 matching over 7 bases. This CDR3 has 13 amino acids. Trimming at V came to 3 bases and at J to 6 bases, leaving 5 bases not matched to a gene. From germline, CDR1 is DFQATT and CDR2 SNEGSKA (reference sequence). CDR3 sequence (DNA): TGCAGTGCTAGCATTCCGGGAGGCAATGAGCAGTTCTTC. Protein: CSASIPGGNEQFF.

V usage is TRBV19 and J usage is TRBJ1-5; D uncertain. Germline V gene sequence: CDR1 LNHDA, CDR2 SQIVND (reference sequence). The ends were cut back, 7 bases at V and 1 base at J, with 17 bases in the middle. The CDR3 totals 16 residues. CDR3 DNA sequence: TGTGCCAGTAATCTGAGGGTCGGGAGGAGCAATCAGCCCCAGCATTTT. This sequence encodes CASNLRVGRSNQPQHF.

This clonotype showed up just a few times. The chain has TRBV20-1 and TRBJ2-7; TRBD1 aligns across 10 bases. J was trimmed by 6 bases and V by 7 bases; bases with no gene match: 15. The CDR3 spans 15 residues. Germline V gene lookup returns CDR1 DFQATT and CDR2 SNEGSKA (reference sequence). CDR3 in amino acids: CSVPGGTGDASEQYF. The CDR3 DNA sequence: TGCAGTGTCCCCGGGGGGACAGGGGATGCCAGCGAGCAGTACTTC.

The chain couples TRBV5-1 to TRBJ1-1, with D possibly TRBD1 on 5 matching bases. V gave up 2 bases and J gave up 1 base, with 9 bases separating them. CDR3 size: 14 residues. Germline CDR1 SGHRS, CDR2 YFSETQ. This CDR3 reads CASSFNGQNTEAFF. In nucleotides, the CDR3 is TGCGCCAGCAGCTTTAACGGACAGAACACTGAAGCTTTCTTT.

The chain recombines TRBV18 with TRBJ2-2; weak D call: TRBD1 (6 bases). CDR1 and CDR2 from the germline V gene are KGHSH and LQKENI. The CDR3 covers 17 residues. V was shortened by 2 bases and J by 1 base, with 14 bases between the two germline ends. CDR3: CASSPIPGQMNTGELFF. Here the CDR3 DNA reads TGTGCCAGCTCACCAATCCCCGGACAGATGAACACCGGGGAGCTGTTTTTT.

The chain carries TRBV10-3 and TRBJ2-1; D gene unclear. Germline lookup yields CDR1 ENHRY and CDR2 SYGVKD. V lost 9 bases, J lost 6 bases, and 18 bases lay in between. The CDR3 consists of 14 residues. The CDR3 region has the DNA TGTGCCATAGAAGGTTGGCCGCCCCGCAATGAGCAGTTCTTC. It translates to CAIEGWPPRNEQFF.

This chain joins TRBV4-1 and TRBJ1-2; D is undetermined. V shed 0 bases and J shed 3 bases, with 5 bases lying between them. Germline V gives CDR1 MGHRA, CDR2 YSYEKL. The CDR3 length is 13 residues. The CDR3 DNA follows: TGCGCCAGCAGCCAAGAGGGGTACTATGGCTACACCTTC. Its translation: CASSQEGYYGYTF.

This clonotype has a single count. The chain has TRBV28 and TRBJ1-5; no definite D call. The CDR3 runs 14 residues. Deletions cut 4 bases from V and 0 bases from J, with 7 bases between. Germline V lookup: CDR1 MDHEN, CDR2 SYDVKM. The CDR3 DNA sequence: TGTGCCAGCAGTTCAGATTATAGCAATCAGCCCCAGCATTTT. Its protein is CASSSDYSNQPQHF.

The V and J genes are TRBV24-1 and TRBJ2-1, with TRBD2 matching 11 bases. J lost 2 bases, V lost 9 bases, and 8 bases had no gene match. The CDR3 is 16 amino acids. The germline CDR1 and CDR2 sequences are KGHDR and SFDVKD. The chain's CDR3 is CATPIAGGPPYNEQFF. Here the CDR3 DNA reads TGTGCCACCCCTATAGCGGGAGGGCCCCCCTACAATGAGCAGTTCTTC.

V and J are TRBV6-1 and TRBJ2-2; TRBD1 matches 7 bases. CDR1 and CDR2 from the germline V gene are MNHNS and SASEGT. The CDR3 loop spans 17 amino acids. J lost 4 bases, V lost 4 bases, and 12 bases had no gene match. CDR3 sequence reads: CASSAIFGTAFTGELFF. The CDR3 DNA sequence: TGTGCCAGCAGTGCCATCTTCGGGACAGCTTTCACCGGGGAGCTGTTTTTT.

There are a few counts of this clonotype. The gene calls are TRBV20-1 and TRBJ2-5; 8 bases align to TRBD2. V lost 6 bases and J lost 4; bases outside the gene matches: 4. The germline V gene has CDR1 DFQATT and CDR2 SNEGSKA (reference sequence). This CDR3 has 12 amino acids. Written as DNA, the CDR3 is TGCAGTGCGAAAGGACTAGCAGAGACCCAGTACTTC. Protein sequence: CSAKGLAETQYF.

CDR3: CASRDFLNTGELFF. The CDR3 region has the DNA TGTGCCAGCCGGGACTTCCTTAACACCGGGGAGCTGTTTTTT. J is TRBJ2-2 and V is TRBV6-2 or TRBV6-3, with D maybe TRBD2 (6 bases). The CDR3 loop spans 14 amino acids. Trimming took 8 bases from V and 2 from J, leaving 12 bases between them. CDR1 MNHEY and CDR2 SVGEGT come from the germline V gene.